This T cell receptor beta chain stems from a study of cytomegalovirus exposure and HLA in healthy donors. Study overall: In terms of ancestry, the Caucasian-associated cluster contained 75% to 90% of the roughly 400 genotyped donors.

Broader study findings: Presence/absence comparisons presumed near-even sequencing depth among donors. A later look showed TCR association rates differing by HLA locus, highest for DRB1 and lowest for HLA-C.

Remarks on this clone: Antigen specificity is unknown.

The PCR was carried out with 60 Vbeta primers and 13 Jbeta primers. Sequencing used immunoSEQ multiplex PCR; TCRdb keeps in-frame clones, though not all of them. The sample has around 130,000 clones; around 80% are singletons. The length of the CDR3 is 13 residues. CDR1 and CDR2 from the germline V gene are WSHSY and SAAADI. With 5 bases clipped from V and 4 bases from J, the junction kept 4 bases outside the gene matches. V is TRBV10-2 and J is TRBJ1-2, with TRBD1 matching over 7 bases. The clonotype was recovered from a man aged 50 or older in good health and CMV-seronegative. The sequencing input was PBMCs. Here the CDR3 DNA reads TGCGCCAGCAGTCCGGACAGGATCTATGGCTACACCTTC. It codes for CASSPDRIYGYTF.